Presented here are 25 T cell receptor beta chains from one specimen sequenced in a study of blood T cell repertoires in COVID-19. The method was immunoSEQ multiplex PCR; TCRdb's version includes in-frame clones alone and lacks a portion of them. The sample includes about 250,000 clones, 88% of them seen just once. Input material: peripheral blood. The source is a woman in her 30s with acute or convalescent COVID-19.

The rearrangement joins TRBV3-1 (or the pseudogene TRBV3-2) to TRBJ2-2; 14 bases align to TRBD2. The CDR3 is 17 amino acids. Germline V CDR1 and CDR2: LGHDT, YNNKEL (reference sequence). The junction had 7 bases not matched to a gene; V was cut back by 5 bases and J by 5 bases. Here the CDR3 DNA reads TGTGCCAGCAGCTCGGGACTAGCGGGAGAATTTACCGGGGAGCTGTTTTTT. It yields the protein CASSSGLAGEFTGELFF.

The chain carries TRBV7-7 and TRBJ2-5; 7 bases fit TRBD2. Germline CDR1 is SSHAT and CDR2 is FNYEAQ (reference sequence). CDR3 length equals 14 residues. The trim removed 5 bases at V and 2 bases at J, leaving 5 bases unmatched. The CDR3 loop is CASSRAGLQETQYF. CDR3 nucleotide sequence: TGTGCCAGCAGCCGAGCGGGATTACAAGAGACCCAGTACTTC.

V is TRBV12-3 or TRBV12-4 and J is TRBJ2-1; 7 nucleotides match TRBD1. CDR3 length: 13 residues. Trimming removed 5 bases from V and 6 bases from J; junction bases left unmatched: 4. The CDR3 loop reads CASSPRDSNEQFF. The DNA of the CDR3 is TGTGCCAGCAGTCCCCGGGACAGCAATGAGCAGTTCTTC.

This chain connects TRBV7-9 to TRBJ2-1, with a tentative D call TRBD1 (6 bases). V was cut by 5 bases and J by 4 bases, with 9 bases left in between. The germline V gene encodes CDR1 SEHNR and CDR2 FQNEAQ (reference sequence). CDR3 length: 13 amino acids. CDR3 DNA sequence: TGTGCCAGCAGCCCCGGACAGTACAATGAGCAGTTCTTC. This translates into CASSPGQYNEQFF.

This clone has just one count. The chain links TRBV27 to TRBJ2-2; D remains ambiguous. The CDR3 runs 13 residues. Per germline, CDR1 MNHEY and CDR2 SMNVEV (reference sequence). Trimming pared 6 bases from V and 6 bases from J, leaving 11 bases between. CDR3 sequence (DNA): TGTGCCAGCAGCCAGTTGGTGGCCGGGGAGCTGTTTTTT. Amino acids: CASSQLVAGELFF.

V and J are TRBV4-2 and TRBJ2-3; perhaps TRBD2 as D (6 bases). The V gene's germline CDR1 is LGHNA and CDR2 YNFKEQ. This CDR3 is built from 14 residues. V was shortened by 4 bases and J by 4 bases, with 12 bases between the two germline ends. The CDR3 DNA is TGTGCCAGCAGCCCCAGGAGGGGAGCAGATACGCAGTATTTT. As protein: CASSPRRGADTQYF.

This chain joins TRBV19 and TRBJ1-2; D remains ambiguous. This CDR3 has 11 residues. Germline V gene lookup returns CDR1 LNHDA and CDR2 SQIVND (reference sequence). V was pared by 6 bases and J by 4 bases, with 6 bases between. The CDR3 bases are TGTGCCAGTAGGGCCAGCTATGGCTACACCTTC. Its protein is CASRASYGYTF.

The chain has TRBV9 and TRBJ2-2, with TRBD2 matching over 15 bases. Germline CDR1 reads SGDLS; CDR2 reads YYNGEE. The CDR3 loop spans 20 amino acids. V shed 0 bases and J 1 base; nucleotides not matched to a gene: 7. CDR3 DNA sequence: TGTGCCAGCAGCGTAGCGGGGGGGACTAGCGGGAGGAAGAACACCGGGGAGCTGTTTTTT. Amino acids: CASSVAGGTSGRKNTGELFF.

The chain's CDR3 is CATRTGSRGGYYNEQFF. In DNA, the CDR3 is TGTGCCACCAGAACGGGATCGCGAGGGGGCTACTACAATGAGCAGTTCTTC. V is TRBV15 and J is TRBJ2-1, with 7 bases that match TRBD1. Germline CDR1 reads LNHNV; CDR2 reads YYDKDF (reference sequence). Trimming took 6 bases from V and 3 from J; bases not matched to a gene: 14. CDR3 length: 17 residues.

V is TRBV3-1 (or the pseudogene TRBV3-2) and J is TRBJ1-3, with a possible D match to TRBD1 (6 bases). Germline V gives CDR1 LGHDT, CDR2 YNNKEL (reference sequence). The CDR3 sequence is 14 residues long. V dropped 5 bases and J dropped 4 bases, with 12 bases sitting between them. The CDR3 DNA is TGTGCCAGCAGCGATCTTGGACAGGGAAACACCATATATTTT. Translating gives CASSDLGQGNTIYF.

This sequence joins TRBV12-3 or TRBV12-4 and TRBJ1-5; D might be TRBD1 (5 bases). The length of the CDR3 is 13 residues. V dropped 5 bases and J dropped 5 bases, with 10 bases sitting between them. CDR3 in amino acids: CASSRGLHQPQHF. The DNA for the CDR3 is TGTGCCAGCAGTAGGGGCTTACATCAGCCCCAGCATTTT.

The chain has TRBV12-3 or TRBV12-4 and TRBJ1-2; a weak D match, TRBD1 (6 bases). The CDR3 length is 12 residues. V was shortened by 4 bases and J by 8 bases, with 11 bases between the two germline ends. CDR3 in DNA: TGTGCCAGCAGTTCACCTAGGGGGGGCTACACCTTC. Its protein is CASSSPRGGYTF.

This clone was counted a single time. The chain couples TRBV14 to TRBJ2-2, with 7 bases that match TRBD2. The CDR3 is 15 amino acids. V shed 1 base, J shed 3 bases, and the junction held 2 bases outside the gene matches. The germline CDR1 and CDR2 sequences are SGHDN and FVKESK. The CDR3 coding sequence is TGTGCCAGCAGCCAAGTGGGAGGGGACACCGGGGAGCTGTTTTTT. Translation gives CASSQVGGDTGELFF.

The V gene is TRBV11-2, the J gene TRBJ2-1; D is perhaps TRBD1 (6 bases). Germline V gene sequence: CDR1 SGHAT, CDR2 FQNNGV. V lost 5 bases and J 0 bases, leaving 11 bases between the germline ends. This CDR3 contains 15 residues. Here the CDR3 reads CASSPDRNSYNEQFF. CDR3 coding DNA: TGTGCCAGCAGCCCCGACAGGAACTCCTACAATGAGCAGTTCTTC.

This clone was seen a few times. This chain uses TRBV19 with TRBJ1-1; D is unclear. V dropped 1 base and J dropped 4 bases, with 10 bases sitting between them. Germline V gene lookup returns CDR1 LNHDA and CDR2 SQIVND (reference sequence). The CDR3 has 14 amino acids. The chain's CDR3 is CASSIVRGSTEAFF. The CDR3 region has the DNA TGTGCCAGTAGTATAGTGCGGGGAAGCACTGAAGCTTTCTTT.

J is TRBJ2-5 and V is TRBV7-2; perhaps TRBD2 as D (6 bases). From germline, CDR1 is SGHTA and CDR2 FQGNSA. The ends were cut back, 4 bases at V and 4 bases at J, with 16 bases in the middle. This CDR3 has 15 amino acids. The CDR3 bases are TGTGCCAGCAGCTACGGTCCTCCGCGGGGAGAGACCCAGTACTTC. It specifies CASSYGPPRGETQYF.

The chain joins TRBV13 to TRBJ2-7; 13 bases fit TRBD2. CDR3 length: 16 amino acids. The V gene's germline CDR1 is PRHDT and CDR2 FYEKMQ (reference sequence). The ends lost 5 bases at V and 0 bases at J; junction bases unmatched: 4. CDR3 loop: CASSRGLAGSSYEQYF. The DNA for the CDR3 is TGTGCCAGCAGCAGGGGACTAGCGGGGAGCTCCTACGAGCAGTACTTC.

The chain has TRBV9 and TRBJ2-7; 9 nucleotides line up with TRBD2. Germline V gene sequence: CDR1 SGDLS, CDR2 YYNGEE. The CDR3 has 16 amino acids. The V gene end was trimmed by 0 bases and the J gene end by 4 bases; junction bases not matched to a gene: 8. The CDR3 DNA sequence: TGTGCCAGCAGCGTAGGGGGTAGCGGGAGTTTGTACGAGCAGTACTTC. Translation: CASSVGGSGSLYEQYF.

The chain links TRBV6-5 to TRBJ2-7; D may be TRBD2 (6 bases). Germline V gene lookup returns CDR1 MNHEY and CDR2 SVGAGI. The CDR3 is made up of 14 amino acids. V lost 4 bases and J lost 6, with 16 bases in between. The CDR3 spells CASSWGGGVGEQYF. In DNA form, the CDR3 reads TGTGCCAGCAGTTGGGGAGGAGGGGTCGGCGAGCAGTACTTC.

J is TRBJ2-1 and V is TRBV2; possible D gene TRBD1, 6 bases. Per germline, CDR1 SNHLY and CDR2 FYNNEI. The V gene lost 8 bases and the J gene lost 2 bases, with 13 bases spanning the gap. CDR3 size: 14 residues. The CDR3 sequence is CASRTVRTYNEQFF. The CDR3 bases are TGTGCCAGCCGGACAGTCCGTACCTACAATGAGCAGTTCTTC.

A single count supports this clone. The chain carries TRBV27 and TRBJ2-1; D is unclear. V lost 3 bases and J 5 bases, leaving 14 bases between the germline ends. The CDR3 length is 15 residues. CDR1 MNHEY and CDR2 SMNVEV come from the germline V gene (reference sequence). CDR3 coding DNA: TGTGCCAGCAGTTTGTTGGTCAACCTAAACAATGAGCAGTTCTTC. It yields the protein CASSLLVNLNNEQFF.

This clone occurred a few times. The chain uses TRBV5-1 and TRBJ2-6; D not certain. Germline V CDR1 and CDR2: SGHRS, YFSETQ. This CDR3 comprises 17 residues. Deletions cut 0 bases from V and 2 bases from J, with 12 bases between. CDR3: CASSLAGVSTGANVLTF. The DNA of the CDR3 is TGCGCCAGCAGCTTGGCCGGAGTCAGCACTGGGGCCAACGTCCTGACTTTC.

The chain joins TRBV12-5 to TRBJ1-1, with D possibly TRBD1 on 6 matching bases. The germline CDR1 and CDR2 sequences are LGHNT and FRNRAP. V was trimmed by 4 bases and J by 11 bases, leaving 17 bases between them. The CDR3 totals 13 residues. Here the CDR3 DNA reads TGTGCTAGTGGTTCGATCTCCACAGGGCTGGCTTTCTTT. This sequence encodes CASGSISTGLAFF.

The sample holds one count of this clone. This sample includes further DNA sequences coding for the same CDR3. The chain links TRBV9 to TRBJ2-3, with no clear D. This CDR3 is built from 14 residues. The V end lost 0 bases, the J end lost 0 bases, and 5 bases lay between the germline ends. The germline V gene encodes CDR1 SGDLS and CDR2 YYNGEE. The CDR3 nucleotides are TGTGCCAGCAGCGTAGGCAGAAGCACAGATACGCAGTATTTT. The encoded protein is CASSVGRSTDTQYF.

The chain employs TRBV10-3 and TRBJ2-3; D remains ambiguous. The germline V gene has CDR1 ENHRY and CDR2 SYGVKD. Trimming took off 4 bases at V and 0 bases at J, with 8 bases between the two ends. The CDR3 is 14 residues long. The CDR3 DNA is TGTGCCATCAGTGGTCAAGCTAGCACAGATACGCAGTATTTT. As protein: CAISGQASTDTQYF.